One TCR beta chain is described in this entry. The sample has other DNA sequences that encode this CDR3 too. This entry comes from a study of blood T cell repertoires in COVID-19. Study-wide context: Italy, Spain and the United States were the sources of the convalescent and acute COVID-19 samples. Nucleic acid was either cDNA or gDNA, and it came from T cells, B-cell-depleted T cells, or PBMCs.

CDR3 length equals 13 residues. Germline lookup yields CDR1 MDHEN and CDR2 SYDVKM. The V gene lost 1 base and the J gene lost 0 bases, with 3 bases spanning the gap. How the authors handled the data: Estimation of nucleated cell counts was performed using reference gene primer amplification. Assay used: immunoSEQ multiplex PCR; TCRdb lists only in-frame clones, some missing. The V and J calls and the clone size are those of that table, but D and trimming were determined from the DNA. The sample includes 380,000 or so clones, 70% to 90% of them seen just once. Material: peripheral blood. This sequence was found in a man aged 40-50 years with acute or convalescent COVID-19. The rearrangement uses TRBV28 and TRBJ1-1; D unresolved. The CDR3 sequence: CASSLSLNTEAFF. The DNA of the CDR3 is TGTGCCAGCAGTTTATCTCTGAACACTGAAGCTTTCTTT.